Listed below are T cell receptor beta chains from one sample, sequenced in a study of T cells in Graves' hyperthyroidism and ophthalmopathy. TCRdb independently ran MiXCR on the multiplex PCR reads; one entry per CDR3 protein. The data contain 20,000 to 30,000 distinct CDR3 sequences, less than 65% of them singletons. The sequencing input was blood. The receptors originated from a middle-aged woman with Graves' hyperthyroidism that later progressed to Graves' ophthalmopathy. CDR3s include the opening cysteine and the closing phenylalanine or tryptophan. A D gene is named only where the DNA matches it firmly. The size field is filled for only some rows; it gives once, few, many or a size class.

V,J,size,D,DNA,CDR3
TRBV9,TRBJ2-3,-,-,TGTGCCAGCAGCGTTTTCGGGACGAGCACAGATACGCAGTATTTT,CASSVFGTSTDTQYF
TRBV6-1,TRBJ2-7,many,TRBD2,TGTGCCAGCAGTGAAGCGCCCGTGGGACTAGCGGCTTTCTACGAGCAGTACTTC,CASSEAPVGLAAFYEQYF
TRBV5-1,TRBJ2-1,many,-,TGCGCCAGCAGCTTAAGCCCCGGAGGCGGCGGCCGAGAGCAGTTCTTC,CASSLSPGGGGREQFF
TRBV6-2/TRBV6-3,TRBJ2-7,many,-,TGTGCCAGCAGAACCGGGGACTTCTCCCCCAGCTTC,CASRTGDFSPSF
TRBV20-1,TRBJ2-3,-,-,TGCAGTGCGGAAAGTATTAGTGGCTCAGATACGCAGTATTTT,CSAESISGSDTQYF
TRBV7-3,TRBJ1-1,-,-,TGTGCCAGCAGCGAGACCGGGACTTGGGTGACTGAAGCTTTCTTT,CASSETGTWVTEAFF
TRBV7-3,TRBJ2-1,few,TRBD2,TGTGCCAGCAGCCCGGCCCTAGCGGGAGGATATGAGCAGTTCTTC,CASSPALAGGYEQFF
TRBV24-1,TRBJ2-5,few,-,TGTGCCACCAGTGATTTCAATAATGGGGAGACCCAGTACTTC,CATSDFNNGETQYF
TRBV6-5,TRBJ1-2,-,-,TGTGCCAGCACAGGTCGGGCAGGAAACTATGGCTACACCTTC,CASTGRAGNYGYTF
TRBV7-9,TRBJ1-2,-,-,TGTGCCAGCAGCTTAGCGCGGCCGCTTTCAGGCTACACCTTC,CASSLARPLSGYTF
TRBV7-2,TRBJ2-1,-,TRBD2,TGTGCCAGCAGCTTGACTAGCTATGAGCAGTTCTTC,CASSLTSYEQFF
TRBV27,TRBJ2-5,few,-,TGTGCCAGCAGTTTATCCAGAGACTTGGGGCGGCAGACCCAGTACTTC,CASSLSRDLGRQTQYF
TRBV29-1,TRBJ2-1,-,-,TGCAGTTTAGGCGGGACGGGCTGGAATGAGCAGTTCTTC,CSLGGTGWNEQFF
TRBV2,TRBJ2-3,medium-sized,-,TGTGCCAGCAATTTACATTTAGATACGCAGTATTTT,CASNLHLDTQYF
TRBV15,TRBJ2-1,-,TRBD2,TGTGCCACCCGGCGGGAGGGCCCCTACAATGAGCAGTTCTTC,CATRREGPYNEQFF
TRBV28,TRBJ2-7,many,-,TGTGCCAGCATCGGGGAAGAGCAGTACTTC,CASIGEEQYF
TRBV19,TRBJ2-7,-,TRBD1,TGTGCCAGTAGAAAGACAGGGATCTACTCCTACGAGCAGTACTTC,CASRKTGIYSYEQYF
TRBV7-2,TRBJ2-3,-,-,TGTGCCAGCAGCTTAGTAAAGGGCTTCCCAAAGAAAGACACGCAGTATTTT,CASSLVKGFPKKDTQYF
TRBV28,TRBJ1-2,-,-,TGTGCCAGCAGTCAAACAGGGAACTATGGCTACACCTTC,CASSQTGNYGYTF
TRBV6-4,TRBJ2-2,-,TRBD1,TGTGCCAGCAGTGACTTGCAGGGGGCTGGGGAGCTGTTTTTT,CASSDLQGAGELFF
TRBV15,TRBJ2-7,medium-sized,-,TGTGCCACCAGCAGCGGAGCGAGTGGTTCCTACGAGCAGTACTTC,CATSSGASGSYEQYF
TRBV24-1,TRBJ1-2,few,-,TGTGCCACCAGTCACCAGGGTGACTATGGCTACACCTTC,CATSHQGDYGYTF
TRBV7-2,TRBJ2-2,-,-,TGTGCCAGCAGCTTACATACCGGGGAGCTGTTTTTT,CASSLHTGELFF
TRBV11-1,TRBJ2-1,many,TRBD2,TGTGCCAGCCAACTAGCGGGAGGCCGCTACAATGAGCAGTTCTTC,CASQLAGGRYNEQFF
TRBV18,TRBJ1-1,-,TRBD1,TGTGCCAGCTCACTCGGGACAGCACACATGAACACTGAAGCTTTCTTT,CASSLGTAHMNTEAFF
TRBV7-2,TRBJ1-2,-,TRBD1,TGTGCCAGCAGCTTAGCCTCGACAGGGAACTATGGCTACACCTTC,CASSLASTGNYGYTF
TRBV20-1,TRBJ1-4,-,-,TGCAGTGCTTGGACCATTGGATATAATGAAAAACTGTTTTTT,CSAWTIGYNEKLFF
TRBV5-8,TRBJ2-7,-,-,TGTGCCAGCAGCTCCGCCGGCGGGACCCACTACGAGCAGTACTTC,CASSSAGGTHYEQYF
TRBV3-1,TRBJ2-5,-,TRBD2,TGTGCCAGCAGCCAAGTGGCGGGAGGCGAGACCCAGTACTTC,CASSQVAGGETQYF
TRBV9,TRBJ2-7,medium-sized,TRBD1,TGTGCCAGCGGGGCAGGGGGCCACGAGCAGTACTTC,CASGAGGHEQYF
TRBV7-9,TRBJ2-7,many,TRBD1,TGTGCCAGCAGCCCCCGACAGGGGGCACTTTTGTACGAGCAGTACTTC,CASSPRQGALLYEQYF
TRBV5-6,TRBJ1-1,many,-,TGTGCCAGCAGCTTGTACAATGAAGCTTTCTTT,CASSLYNEAFF
TRBV20-1,TRBJ2-7,few,TRBD2,TGCAGTGCCAGCTCCCAGACTAGCGGACGATACGAGCAGTACTTC,CSASSQTSGRYEQYF
TRBV14,TRBJ2-7,-,-,TGTGCCAGCAGCTTGGAAAAGGGATCTTACTCCTACGAGCAGTACTTC,CASSLEKGSYSYEQYF
TRBV3-1,TRBJ2-3,many,TRBD1,TGTGCCAGCCCGACTGGAGGAGGACAGGGGGCCGATACGCAGTATTTT,CASPTGGGQGADTQYF
TRBV20-1,TRBJ2-5,medium-sized,TRBD2,TGCAGTGCTAGAATTCTAGCGGGAGGGTGGGAAGAGACCCAGTACTTC,CSARILAGGWEETQYF
TRBV11-2,TRBJ1-2,once,TRBD1,TGTGCCAGCGGCCCCAGTGGGACAGGTGGCTACACCTTC,CASGPSGTGGYTF
TRBV7-6,TRBJ2-7,-,-,TGTGCCAGCAGCTTATATTCAGTATCATACGAGCAGTACTTC,CASSLYSVSYEQYF
TRBV2,TRBJ2-1,few,TRBD2,TGTGCCAGCAGTGAAGGGCTAGCGGGAGATGAGCAGTTCTTC,CASSEGLAGDEQFF
TRBV7-2,TRBJ1-4,many,TRBD1,TGTGCCAGCAGCCAGTCAAGCGGGACAGGGTCCGAAAAACTGTTTTTT,CASSQSSGTGSEKLFF
TRBV9,TRBJ2-4,-,TRBD1,TGTGCCAGCAGCGTAGCCAGCTCCGAGATGCCCGCGACAGGGGCGATGAAAAACATTCAGTACTTC,CASSVASSEMPATGAMKNIQYF
TRBV20-1,TRBJ2-7,few,TRBD2,TGCAGTGCTAGAGATGACACTAGCGGGCGGTACGAGCAGTACTTC,CSARDDTSGRYEQYF
TRBV7-2,TRBJ2-1,-,-,TGTGCCAGCAGCTTGGGGGTAGCGAGCTCCTACAATGAGCAGTTCTTC,CASSLGVASSYNEQFF
TRBV4-1,TRBJ2-7,-,-,TGCGCCAGCAGCCATAACTACGAGCAGTACTTC,CASSHNYEQYF
TRBV2,TRBJ1-5,few,-,TGTGCCAGCAGTGAAGAACAGGGACGAAATCAGCCCCAGCATTTT,CASSEEQGRNQPQHF
TRBV2,TRBJ1-6,-,-,TGTGCCAGCAGTGATGAGGGGGGTTTACCCCTCCACTTT,CASSDEGGLPLHF
TRBV6-1,TRBJ2-7,once,-,TGTGCCAGCAGTGACGGCGGGACACCCTCCTACGAGCAGTACTTC,CASSDGGTPSYEQYF
TRBV6-4,TRBJ2-1,-,-,TGTGCCAGCAGTCCAAGGTTGGGACCGCATGAGCAGTTCTTC,CASSPRLGPHEQFF
TRBV10-3,TRBJ1-2,few,TRBD1,TGTGCCGCCGGACAGGAAATTAACTATGGCTACACCTTC,CAAGQEINYGYTF
TRBV5-4,TRBJ2-5,-,-,TGTGCCAGCGGGTCGGCGGAGACCCAGTACTTC,CASGSAETQYF
TRBV2,TRBJ1-5,-,TRBD1,TGTGCCAGCAGTGAAGGATACAGGGGGGACAATCAGCCCCAGCATTTT,CASSEGYRGDNQPQHF
TRBV9,TRBJ2-7,-,-,TGTGCCAGCAGCGTAGGTGGGACGGTTTCCTACAATGAGCAGTACTTC,CASSVGGTVSYNEQYF